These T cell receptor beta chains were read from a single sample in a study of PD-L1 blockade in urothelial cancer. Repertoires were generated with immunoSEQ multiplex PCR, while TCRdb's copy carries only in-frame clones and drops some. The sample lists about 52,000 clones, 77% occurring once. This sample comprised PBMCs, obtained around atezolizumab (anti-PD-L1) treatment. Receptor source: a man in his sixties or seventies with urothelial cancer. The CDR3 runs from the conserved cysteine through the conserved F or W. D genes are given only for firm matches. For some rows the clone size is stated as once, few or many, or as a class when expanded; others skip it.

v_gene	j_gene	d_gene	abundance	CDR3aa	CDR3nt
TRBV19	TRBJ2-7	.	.	CASTSQGGRHEQYF	TGTGCCAGTACGTCTCAGGGGGGAAGACACGAGCAGTACTTC
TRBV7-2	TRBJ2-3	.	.	CASRRDRAGTDTQYF	TGTGCCAGCAGGCGGGATCGAGCGGGCACAGATACGCAGTATTTT
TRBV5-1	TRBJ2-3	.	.	CASSLGTVTSTDTQYF	TGCGCCAGCAGCTTGGGGACAGTGACTAGCACAGATACGCAGTATTTT
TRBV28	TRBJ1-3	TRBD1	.	CASNVKGQGKLF	TGTGCCAGCAACGTCAAGGGACAGGGGAAACTTTTT
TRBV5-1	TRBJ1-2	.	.	CASSLFATDYGYTF	TGCGCCAGCAGCTTGTTCGCCACAGACTATGGCTACACCTTC
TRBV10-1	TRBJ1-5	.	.	CASPPGNNNQPQHF	TGCGCCAGCCCGCCAGGAAATAATAATCAGCCCCAGCATTTT
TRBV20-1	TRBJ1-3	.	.	CSVNSGNTIYF	TGCAGCGTTAACTCTGGAAACACCATATATTTT
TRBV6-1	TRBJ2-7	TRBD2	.	CASKHPSGTKYEQYF	TGTGCCAGCAAGCATCCTAGCGGGACAAAGTACGAGCAGTACTTC
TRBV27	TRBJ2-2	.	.	CASSLVPLTGELFF	TGTGCCAGCAGTTTAGTCCCTCTCACCGGGGAGCTGTTTTTT
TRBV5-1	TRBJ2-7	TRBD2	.	CASSLRRESSYEQYF	TGCGCCAGCAGCTTGCGGCGGGAGAGCTCCTACGAGCAGTACTTC
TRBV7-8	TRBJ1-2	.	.	CASSQQGWGTNYGYTF	TGTGCCAGCAGCCAGCAGGGTTGGGGAACGAATTATGGCTACACCTTC
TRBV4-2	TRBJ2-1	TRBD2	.	CASSQGDYGNNEQFF	TGTGCCAGCAGCCAAGGGGACTACGGGAACAATGAGCAGTTCTTC
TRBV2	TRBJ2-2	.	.	CASSLQGGGAGELFF	TGTGCCAGCAGTCTTCAGGGGGGAGGCGCCGGGGAGCTGTTTTTT
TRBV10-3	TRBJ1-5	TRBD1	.	CAISSTGSNQPQHF	TGTGCCATCAGCTCGACAGGGAGCAATCAGCCCCAGCATTTT
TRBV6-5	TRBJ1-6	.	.	CAIARGAYNSPLHF	TGTGCCATCGCCCGGGGTGCATATAATTCACCCCTCCACTTT
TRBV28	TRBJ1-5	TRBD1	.	CASSPRRGQSNQPQHF	TGTGCCAGCAGTCCCCGAAGGGGACAGTCTAATCAGCCCCAGCATTTT
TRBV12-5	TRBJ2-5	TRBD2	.	CASGLVFGASGRGQETQYF	TGTGCTAGTGGTTTGGTATTTGGGGCTAGCGGGAGGGGACAAGAGACCCAGTACTTC
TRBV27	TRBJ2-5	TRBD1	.	CASSPTGPETQYF	TGTGCCAGCAGTCCGACAGGGCCGGAGACCCAGTACTTC
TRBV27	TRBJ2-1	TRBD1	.	CASSPRQGPYNEQFF	TGTGCCAGCAGTCCCCGACAGGGACCCTACAATGAGCAGTTCTTC
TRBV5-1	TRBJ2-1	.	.	CASSLGGRNEQFF	TGCGCCAGCAGCTTAGGGGGACGTAATGAGCAGTTCTTC
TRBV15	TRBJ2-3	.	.	CATSRSGGRSTDTQYF	TGTGCCACCAGCAGATCCGGAGGAAGAAGCACAGATACGCAGTATTTT
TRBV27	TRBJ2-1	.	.	CASSPSTSITHNEQFF	TGTGCCAGCAGTCCATCGACTAGTATTACCCACAATGAGCAGTTCTTC
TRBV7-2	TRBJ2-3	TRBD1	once	CASSPTGGGTDTQYF	TGTGCCAGCAGCCCGACAGGGGGCGGAACAGATACGCAGTATTTT